The clone carrying this TCR beta chain has more than one count but fewer than ten. Antigen specificity is unknown. The data were taken from a study of T-cell memory formation after mild COVID-19. The wider study: In these data, TCR clusters were largely donor specific. Findings and limits, study-wide: The finding that pre-infection memory included some responding clones suggested that cross-reactive memory joined.

5'RACE primed from the constant segment yielded TCR alpha and TCR beta cDNA libraries bearing sample barcodes and UMIs. TCRdb fed the 5' RACE reads into MiXCR, producing one record per CDR3 protein. The sample carries 300,000 to 400,000 distinct CDR3 sequences, over 10% recorded once. Germline assignment: CDR1 GTSNPN and CDR2 SVGIG (reference sequence). The CDR3 spans 12 residues. V gave up 4 bases and J gave up 4 bases, with 10 bases separating them. Sequenced: PBMCs or a T cell subset sorted from them (not recorded which). This clonotype originated in a man aged 18-30 years who had mild COVID-19 (a few samples of this study predate the infection). Cell type and time point are not known. The J gene is TRBJ1-2, the V gene TRBV30, with TRBD1 as a possible D gene (5 bases). DNA of the CDR3: TGTGCCTGGAATCCGGGGACCTATGGCTACACCTTC. It codes for CAWNPGTYGYTF.